This TCR beta chain was sequenced for a study of CD8 T cells in ankylosing spondylitis (dated by TCRdb to about 2017). In terms of the full investigation: The study profiled T cell receptor beta repertoires in healthy donors and ankylosing spondylitis patients to find disease-linked TCR variants. Peripheral blood was sampled, and synovial fluid was additionally collected from ankylosing spondylitis patients. In total, the full study cohort was made up of approximately 99 healthy donors and 25 to 30 ankylosing spondylitis patients. The study at large found these results: The disease-linked clones showed a CD8+ phenotype and occurred at relatively low frequencies in peripheral blood. A TCR beta motif made up of under ten highly homologous amino acid variants appeared to be characteristic of blood from ankylosing spondylitis patients. Some TCR beta motif variants had previously been reported in synovial fluid and blood of reactive arthritis patients, which suggested common disease-initiation mechanisms. The disease-linked clones were reported as significantly enriched in matched synovial fluid samples from ankylosing spondylitis patients.

According to the germline V gene, CDR1 reads SGHRS and CDR2 reads YFSETQ. The CDR3 runs 14 residues from the cysteine to the phenylalanine. The DNA shown is the 42-base CDR3, in frame from base 1. Trimming leaves V shorter by 3 bases and J shorter by 3 bases, with the junction holding 5 bases beyond the gene matches. This clonotype turned up a few times. The antigen this receptor binds is unknown. It has no much larger one-base neighbor in the sample; base qualities were not kept. Sequencing took place on an Illumina HiSeq 2500. Quantitative 5'-RACE with molecular barcodes was the method used to prepare the TCR beta libraries. For the original study's pipeline: Disease-linked TCR variants were identified with a new computational method built on a probabilistic model of VDJ rearrangement. TCRdb itself trimmed the public reads at Q25 with fastp, ran MiXCR and retained productive beta chains. Every CDR3 protein is listed once, alongside the most common genes and DNA of its rows. The V and J calls were determined by TCRdb, not by the authors. Present in this sample are around 540,000 distinct CDR3 sequences, 12% of which were seen just once. Nearly 7% of the sample is in the top ten clones.

The specimen sequenced was blood, either unsorted or a sorted T cell fraction (not recorded which). This chain is built from TRBV5-1 and TRBJ1-2, with 7 bases in between that match TRBD1. The clonotype originates from a male donor with ankylosing spondylitis. The CDR3 region reads CASSSGQADYGYTF. In nucleotide form, the sequence is TGCGCCAGCAGCTCAGGACAGGCCGACTATGGCTACACCTTC.